Each of the 2 T cell receptor beta chains below was sequenced from the same sample in a study of T cells after yellow fever vaccination. MiXCR, run by TCRdb on the 5' RACE reads, gives a single entry per CDR3 protein. The profile shows some 560,000 distinct CDR3 sequences, about 17% of them singletons. The starting material was PBMCs, obtained 5 to 6 days after the first yellow fever vaccination. These receptors originate from a man younger than 35 who received the YFV17D yellow fever vaccine.

This clonotype was seen only a few times. The chain links TRBV5-6 to TRBJ2-3, with D unresolved. The V end was cut by 0 bases, the J end by 0 bases, with 5 bases between. The germline V gene encodes CDR1 SGHDT and CDR2 YYEEEE. This CDR3 spans 14 amino acids. CDR3 residues: CASSLAHSTDTQYF. The CDR3 DNA follows: TGTGCCAGCAGCTTGGCGCATAGCACAGATACGCAGTATTTT. Together with reference TRBV5-6 and TRBJ2-3, the CDR3 gives the full variable domain: DAGVTQSPTHLIKTRGQQVTLRCSPKSGHDTVSWYQQALGQGPQFIFQYYEEEERQRGNFPDRFSGHQFPNYSSELNVNALLLGDSALYLCASSLAHSTDTQYFGPGTRLTVL.

This clonotype was seen only a few times. This chain joins TRBV3-1 and TRBJ1-4, with a weak D call TRBD1 (6 bases). Trimming removed 2 bases from V and 8 bases from J, with 12 bases in between. This CDR3 has 14 amino acids. Looked up from germline, CDR1 is LGHDT and CDR2 is YNNKEL (reference sequence). CDR3 bases: TGTGCCAGCAGCCAACGGGGGGCTGGCGAAAAACTGTTTTTT. This translates into CASSQRGAGEKLFF.